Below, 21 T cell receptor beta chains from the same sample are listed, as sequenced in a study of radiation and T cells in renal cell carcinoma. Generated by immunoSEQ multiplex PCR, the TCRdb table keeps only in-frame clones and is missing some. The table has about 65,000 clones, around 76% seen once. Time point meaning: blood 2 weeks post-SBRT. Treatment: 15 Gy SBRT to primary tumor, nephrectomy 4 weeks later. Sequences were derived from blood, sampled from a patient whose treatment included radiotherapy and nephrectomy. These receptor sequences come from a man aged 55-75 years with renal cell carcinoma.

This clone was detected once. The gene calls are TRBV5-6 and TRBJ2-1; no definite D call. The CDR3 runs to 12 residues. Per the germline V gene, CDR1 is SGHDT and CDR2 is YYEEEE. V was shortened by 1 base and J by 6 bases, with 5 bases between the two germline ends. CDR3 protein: CASSLKGNEQFF. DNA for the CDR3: TGTGCCAGCAGCTTGAAGGGCAATGAGCAGTTCTTC.

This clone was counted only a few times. CDR3 region: CASGALGGPNYGYTF. In DNA, the CDR3 is TGTGCCAGCGGTGCTTTAGGAGGGCCTAACTATGGCTACACCTTC. The J gene is TRBJ1-2, the V gene TRBV6-5, with unresolved D. The germline V gene encodes CDR1 MNHEY and CDR2 SVGAGI. Trimming removed 8 bases at V and 0 bases at J, with 16 bases between. This CDR3 is built from 15 residues.

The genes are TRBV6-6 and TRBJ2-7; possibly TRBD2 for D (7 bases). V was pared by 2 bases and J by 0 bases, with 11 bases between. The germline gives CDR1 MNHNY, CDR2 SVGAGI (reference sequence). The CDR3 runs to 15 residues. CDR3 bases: TGTGCCAGCAGTTACGGCGGGGGACACTCCTACGAGCAGTACTTC. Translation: CASSYGGGHSYEQYF.

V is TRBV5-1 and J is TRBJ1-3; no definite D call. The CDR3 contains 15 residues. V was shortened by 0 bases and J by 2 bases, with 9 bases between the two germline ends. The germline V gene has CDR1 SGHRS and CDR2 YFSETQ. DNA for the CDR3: TGCGCCAGCAGCTTGGCACCCGGAACTGGAAACACCATATATTTT. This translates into CASSLAPGTGNTIYF.

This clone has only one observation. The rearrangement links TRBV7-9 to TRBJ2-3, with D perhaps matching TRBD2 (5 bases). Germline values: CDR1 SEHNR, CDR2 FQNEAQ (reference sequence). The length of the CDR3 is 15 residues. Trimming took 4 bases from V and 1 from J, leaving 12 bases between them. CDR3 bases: TGTGCCAGCAGCTCCGGACTCCCTGGCACAGATACGCAGTATTTT. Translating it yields CASSSGLPGTDTQYF.

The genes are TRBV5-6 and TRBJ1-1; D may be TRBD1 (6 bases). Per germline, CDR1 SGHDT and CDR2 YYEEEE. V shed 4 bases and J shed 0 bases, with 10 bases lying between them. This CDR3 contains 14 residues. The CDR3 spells CASSNTGLNTEAFF. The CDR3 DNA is TGTGCCAGCAGCAATACAGGGCTGAACACTGAAGCTTTCTTT.

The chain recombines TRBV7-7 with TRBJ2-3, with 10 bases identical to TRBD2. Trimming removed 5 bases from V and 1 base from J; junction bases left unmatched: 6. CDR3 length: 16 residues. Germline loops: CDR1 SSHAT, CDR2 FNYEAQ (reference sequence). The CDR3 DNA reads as TGTGCCAGCAGCCCGACCGGGACTAGCGGCACAGATACGCAGTATTTT. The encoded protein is CASSPTGTSGTDTQYF.

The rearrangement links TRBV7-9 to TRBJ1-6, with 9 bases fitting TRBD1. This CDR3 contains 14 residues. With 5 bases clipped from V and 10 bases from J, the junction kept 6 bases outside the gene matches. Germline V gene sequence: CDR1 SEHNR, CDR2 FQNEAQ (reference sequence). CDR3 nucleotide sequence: TGTGCCAGCAGCCCACAGGGGGCCCTATCACCCCTCCACTTT. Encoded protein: CASSPQGALSPLHF. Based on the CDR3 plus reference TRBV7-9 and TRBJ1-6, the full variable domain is DTGVSQNPRHKITKRGQNVTFRCDPISEHNRLYWYRQTLGQGPEFLTYFQNEAQLEKSRLLSDRFSAERPKGSFSTLEIQRTEQGDSAMYLCASSPQGALSPLHFGNGTRLTVT.

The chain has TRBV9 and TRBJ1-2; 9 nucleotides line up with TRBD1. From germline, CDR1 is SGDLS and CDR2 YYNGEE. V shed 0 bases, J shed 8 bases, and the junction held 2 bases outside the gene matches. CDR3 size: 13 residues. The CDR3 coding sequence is TGTGCCAGCAGCGTAGACACAGGGGGCGGCTACACCTTC. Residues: CASSVDTGGGYTF. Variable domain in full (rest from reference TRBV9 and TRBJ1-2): DSGVTQTPKHLITATGQRVTLRCSPRSGDLSVYWYQQSLDQGLQFLIQYYNGEERAKGNILERFSAQQFPDLHSELNLSSLELGDSALYFCASSVDTGGGYTFGSGTRLTVV.

DNA of the CDR3: TGTGCCAGCAGCTTCCTCCTAGCGGGAGGTGAGCAGTTCTTC. Protein product: CASSFLLAGGEQFF. The chain combines TRBV7-9 with TRBJ2-1; 11 bases match TRBD2. CDR1 and CDR2 (germline): SEHNR, FQNEAQ (reference sequence). V shed 3 bases, J shed 9 bases, and the junction held 4 bases outside the gene matches. The CDR3 sequence is 14 residues long.

CDR3 in amino acids: CASSPGLNSNQPQHF. Written as DNA, the CDR3 is TGTGCCAGCAGCCCCGGTCTAAATAGCAATCAGCCCCAGCATTTT. The chain couples TRBV5-6 to TRBJ1-5; D remains ambiguous. CDR3 length: 15 amino acids. V shed 4 bases and J shed 0 bases, with 11 bases lying between them. In germline, CDR1 is SGHDT, CDR2 YYEEEE.

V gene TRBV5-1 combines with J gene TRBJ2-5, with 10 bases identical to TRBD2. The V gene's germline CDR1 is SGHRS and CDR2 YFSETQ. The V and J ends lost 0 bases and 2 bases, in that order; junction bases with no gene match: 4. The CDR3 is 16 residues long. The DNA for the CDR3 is TGCGCCAGCAGCTTGGGTACTAGCGGGACTCAAGAGACCCAGTACTTC. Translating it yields CASSLGTSGTQETQYF. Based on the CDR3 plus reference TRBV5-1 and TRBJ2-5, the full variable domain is KAGVTQTPRYLIKTRGQQVTLSCSPISGHRSVSWYQQTPGQGLQFLFEYFSETQRNKGNFPGRFSGRQFSNSRSEMNVSTLELGDSALYLCASSLGTSGTQETQYFGPGTRLLVL.

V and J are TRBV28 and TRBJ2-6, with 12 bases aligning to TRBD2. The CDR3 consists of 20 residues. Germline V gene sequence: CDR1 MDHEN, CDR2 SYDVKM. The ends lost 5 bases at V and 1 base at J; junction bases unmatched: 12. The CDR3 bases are TGTGCCAGCAGTCCAGGACTAGCGGGATTGTTCTTATCTGGGGCCAACGTCCTGACTTTC. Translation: CASSPGLAGLFLSGANVLTF.

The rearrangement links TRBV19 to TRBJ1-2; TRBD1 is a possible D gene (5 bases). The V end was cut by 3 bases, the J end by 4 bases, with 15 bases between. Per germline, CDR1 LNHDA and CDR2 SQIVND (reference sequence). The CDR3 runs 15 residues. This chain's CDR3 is CASSMTLGGAYGYTF. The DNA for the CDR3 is TGTGCCAGTAGTATGACGCTTGGAGGGGCCTATGGCTACACCTTC.

CDR3 in amino acids: CASSQLSNQPQHF. DNA of the CDR3: TGTGCCAGCAGCCAATTGAGCAATCAGCCCCAGCATTTT. V usage is TRBV16 and J usage is TRBJ1-5; D not resolved. V was shortened by 1 base and J by 1 base, with 2 bases between the two germline ends. The CDR3 sequence is 13 residues long. CDR1 KGHSY and CDR2 FQNENV come from the germline V gene.

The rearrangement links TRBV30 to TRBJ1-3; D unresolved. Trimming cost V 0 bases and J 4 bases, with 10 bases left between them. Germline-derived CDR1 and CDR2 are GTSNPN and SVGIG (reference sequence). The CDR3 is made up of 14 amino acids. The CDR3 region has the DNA TGTGCCTGGAGTGTACCGGGATTCGGAAACACCATATATTTT. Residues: CAWSVPGFGNTIYF.

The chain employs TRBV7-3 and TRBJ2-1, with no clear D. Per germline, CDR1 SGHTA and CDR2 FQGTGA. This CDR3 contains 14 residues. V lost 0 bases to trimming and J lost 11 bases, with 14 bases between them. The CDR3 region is CASSLTGSGPQQFF. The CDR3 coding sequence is TGTGCCAGCAGCTTAACCGGGTCAGGCCCGCAGCAGTTCTTC.

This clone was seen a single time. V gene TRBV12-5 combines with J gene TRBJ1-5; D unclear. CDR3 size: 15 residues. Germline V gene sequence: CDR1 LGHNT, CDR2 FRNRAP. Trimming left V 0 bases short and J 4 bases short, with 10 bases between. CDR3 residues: CASGLVIGSNQPQHF. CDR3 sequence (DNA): TGTGCTAGTGGTTTGGTAATCGGAAGTAATCAGCCCCAGCATTTT.

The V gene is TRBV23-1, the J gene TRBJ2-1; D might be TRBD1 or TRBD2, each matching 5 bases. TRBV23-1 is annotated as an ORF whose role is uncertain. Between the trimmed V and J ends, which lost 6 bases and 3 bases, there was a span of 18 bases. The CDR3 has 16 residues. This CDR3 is CASRDNTGRNYNEQFF. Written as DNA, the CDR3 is TGCGCCAGCAGGGACAATACGGGACGAAACTACAATGAGCAGTTCTTC.

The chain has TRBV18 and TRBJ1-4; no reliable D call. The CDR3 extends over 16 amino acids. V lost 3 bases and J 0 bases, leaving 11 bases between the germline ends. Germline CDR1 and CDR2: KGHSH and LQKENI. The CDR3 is CASSPESSATNEKLFF. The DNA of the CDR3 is TGTGCCAGCTCACCCGAGAGTTCTGCAACTAATGAAAAACTGTTTTTT.

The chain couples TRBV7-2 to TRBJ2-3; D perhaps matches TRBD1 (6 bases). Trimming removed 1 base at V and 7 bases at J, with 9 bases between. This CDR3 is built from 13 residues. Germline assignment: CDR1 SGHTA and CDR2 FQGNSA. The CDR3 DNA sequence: TGTGCCAGCAGCTTAGGGGGGCCAAATACGCAGTATTTT. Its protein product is CASSLGGPNTQYF.